The clone carrying this T cell receptor beta chain was observed at least ten times. This entry is derived from a study of identical twins. TCRdb re-called the 5' RACE reads with MiXCR, one entry per CDR3 protein. Seen here are under 350,000 distinct CDR3 sequences, less than 9.5% observed once, and the top ten hold about 7.1%. CDR1 and CDR2 (germline): SEHNR, FQNEAQ (reference sequence). The CDR3 length is 13 residues. A further study also used this sample, focusing on yellow fever vaccine responses in identical twins.

V and J are TRBV7-9 and TRBJ1-4; D gene unclear. Sequencing was carried out using CD8+ T cells sorted from blood. This clonotype originated in a woman aged 18-29 years in good health. Here the CDR3 reads CAVRAETNEKLFF. The DNA of the CDR3 is TGTGCTGTAAGGGCGGAAACTAATGAAAAACTGTTTTTT.